A single sample gave rise to the 21 T cell receptor beta chains below, sequenced in a study of T cell repertoires in cytomegalovirus infection. Each CDR3 protein is one row after TCRdb ran MiXCR on the reads. The sample records under 150,000 distinct CDR3 sequences, 7% to 9.5% being singletons. The sequenced sample consisted of PBMCs. All receptors derive from a human donor in good health (CMV status not recorded). Some clones in this sample may be carry-over from other donors' samples.

At least ten counts were recorded for this clonotype. The rearrangement links TRBV6-5 to TRBJ2-5; D tentatively reads TRBD1 or TRBD2 (5 bases each). Trimming took off 6 bases at V and 5 bases at J, with 10 bases between the two ends. This CDR3 is built from 12 residues. Germline values: CDR1 MNHEY, CDR2 SVGAGI. CDR3 loop: CASRRGTETQYF. The CDR3 DNA follows: TGTGCCAGCAGAAGAGGGACGGAGACCCAGTACTTC.

This clonotype was recorded many times. V gene TRBV6-1 combines with J gene TRBJ2-1; D gene ambiguous. CDR1 MNHNS and CDR2 SASEGT come from the germline V gene. CDR3 length: 13 amino acids. Deletions cut 5 bases from V and 6 bases from J, with 11 bases between. CDR3 sequence: CASSTWALNEQFF. As DNA, the CDR3 is TGTGCCAGCAGTACATGGGCACTCAATGAGCAGTTCTTC.

By sample fraction, this clonotype is medium-sized (0.01 to 0.1%). The chain uses TRBV7-2 and TRBJ2-1, with 9 bases aligning to TRBD1. CDR3 length: 15 amino acids. CDR1 is SGHTA, CDR2 FQGNSA, per germline. With V trimmed by 1 base and J by 3 bases, 1 base remained unmatched. CDR3 bases: TGTGCCAGCAGCTTAGTGACAGGGGGCTACAATGAGCAGTTCTTC. Its protein product is CASSLVTGGYNEQFF.

The rearrangement uses TRBV19 and TRBJ2-2; TRBD1 matches 8 bases. CDR3 length equals 16 residues. The germline V gene encodes CDR1 LNHDA and CDR2 SQIVND (reference sequence). V was pared by 3 bases and J by 5 bases, with 8 bases of the junction left unmatched. DNA of the CDR3: TGTGCCAGTAGTATCGGCGACAGGGGAGATACCGGGGAGCTGTTTTTT. Protein: CASSIGDRGDTGELFF.

This clonotype was seen many times. The rearrangement links TRBV28 to TRBJ2-3, with 7 nucleotides matching TRBD2. The CDR3 totals 16 residues. CDR1 and CDR2 (germline): MDHEN, SYDVKM. Unmatched junction bases numbered 10, after V lost 3 bases and J lost 4 bases. The CDR3 bases are TGTGCCAGCAGTTTGGGGGGGAGGGGAGGAGCAGATACGCAGTATTTT. Its protein product is CASSLGGRGGADTQYF.

This clonotype has at least ten counts. This chain uses TRBV12-3 or TRBV12-4 with TRBJ1-4; D is unresolved. Deletions cut 3 bases from V and 7 bases from J, with 9 bases between. This CDR3 contains 13 residues. CDR3 loop: CASSLSGLEKLFF. The CDR3 bases are TGTGCCAGCAGTTTGTCGGGTCTTGAAAAACTGTTTTTT.

This clonotype was picked up a small number of times. V gene TRBV9 combines with J gene TRBJ2-1; D possibly corresponds to TRBD1 (6 bases). Germline CDR1 reads SGDLS; CDR2 reads YYNGEE. The CDR3 length is 14 residues. Between the trimmed V and J ends, which lost 0 bases and 7 bases, there was a span of 11 bases. The CDR3 loop reads CASSVGGRGNEQFF. In nucleotides, the CDR3 is TGTGCCAGCAGCGTAGGGGGCAGGGGAAATGAGCAGTTCTTC. Based on the CDR3 plus reference TRBV9 and TRBJ2-1, the full variable domain is DSGVTQTPKHLITATGQRVTLRCSPRSGDLSVYWYQQSLDQGLQFLIQYYNGEERAKGNILERFSAQQFPDLHSELNLSSLELGDSALYFCASSVGGRGNEQFFGPGTRLTVL.

This clonotype occurred many times. J is TRBJ2-7 and V is TRBV7-2, with D possibly TRBD1 on 6 matching bases. The CDR3 runs to 14 residues. Between the trimmed V and J ends, which lost 5 bases and 1 base, there was a span of 12 bases. Germline assignment: CDR1 SGHTA and CDR2 FQGNSA. The CDR3 is CASSPRDKSYEQYF. The CDR3 DNA follows: TGTGCCAGCAGCCCCCGGGACAAATCCTACGAGCAGTACTTC.

About this clonotype: A read error is possible here, since a much larger clone lies one base away. The V call is TRBV5-1, the J call TRBJ2-1; tentatively, D is TRBD1 or TRBD2 (6 bases each). This CDR3 contains 15 residues. The germline gives CDR1 SGHRS, CDR2 YFSETQ. CDR3 nucleotide sequence: TGCGCCAGCAGCAATGGAGGGGGGTACGACAATGAGCAGGTCTTC. Its translation is CASSNGGGYDNEQVF.

The chain couples TRBV2 to TRBJ2-2, with 8 bases that match TRBD2. Germline V gene sequence: CDR1 SNHLY, CDR2 FYNNEI. The V and J ends lost 6 bases and 6 bases, in that order; junction bases with no gene match: 9. The CDR3 contains 15 residues. The CDR3 is CASSLLAVGSGELFF. CDR3 nucleotides: TGTGCCAGCAGCCTACTAGCGGTGGGATCCGGGGAGCTGTTTTTT.

The V call is TRBV5-1, the J call TRBJ2-5; the D gene is possibly TRBD1 (6 bases). Trimming took 4 bases from V and 2 from J, leaving 9 bases between them. Germline V gene lookup returns CDR1 SGHRS and CDR2 YFSETQ. This CDR3 region has 13 residues. The CDR3 DNA sequence: TGCGCCAGCAGCACCACAGGGCAAGAGACCCAGTACTTC. Amino acids: CASSTTGQETQYF.

This clonotype came up many times. As DNA, the CDR3 is TGCAGTGCCATACTAGCGGGGGGAATCCAAGAGACCCAGTACTTC. As protein: CSAILAGGIQETQYF. The chain recombines TRBV20-1 with TRBJ2-5; 12 positions match TRBD2. Trimming at V came to 6 bases and at J to 1 base, leaving 6 bases not matched to a gene. The CDR3 has 15 amino acids. CDR1 and CDR2 from the germline V gene are DFQATT and SNEGSKA (reference sequence).

This clonotype was found many times. The chain couples TRBV18 to TRBJ2-1, with 8 bases aligning to TRBD2. Germline V gene lookup returns CDR1 KGHSH and CDR2 LQKENI. The CDR3 sequence is 14 residues long. After removal of 4 bases from V and 6 bases from J, the junction contained 5 bases not matched to a gene. In nucleotides, the CDR3 is TGTGCCAGCTCACTCGGGACTAGAGGCAATGAGCAGTTCTTC. Translation: CASSLGTRGNEQFF.

The rearrangement uses TRBV28 and TRBJ2-7, with 10 nucleotides matching TRBD1. Losses at the gene ends were 7 bases for V and 3 bases for J; bases not matched to a gene: 3. Germline CDR1 and CDR2: MDHEN and SYDVKM. The CDR3 length is 13 residues. The CDR3 reads CASMTGGYYEQYF. CDR3 nucleotides: TGTGCCAGCATGACAGGGGGCTACTACGAGCAGTACTTC.

For this clonotype: It may be a read error: a sequence one base away is much more abundant. The V call is TRBV11-2, the J call TRBJ1-6; no firm D call. Between the trimmed V and J ends, which lost 2 bases and 9 bases, there was a span of 8 bases. This CDR3 spans 13 amino acids. Germline V CDR1 and CDR2: SGHAT, FQNNGV. The CDR3 DNA sequence: TGTGCCAGCAGCTTATTTTTCGTTTCACCCCTCCACTTT. It translates to CASSLFFVSPLHF. The full variable domain, rest sourced from reference TRBV11-2 and TRBJ1-6, is EAGVAQSPRYKIIEKRQSVAFWCNPISGHATLYWYQQILGQGPKLLIQFQNNGVVDDSQLPKDRFSAERLKGVDSTLKIQPAKLEDSAVYLCASSLFFVSPLHFGNGTRLTVT.

Many counts were recorded for this clonotype. V and J are TRBV2 and TRBJ1-5; possible D gene TRBD1, 6 bases. The CDR3 spans 15 residues. Germline loops: CDR1 SNHLY, CDR2 FYNNEI. V dropped 5 bases and J dropped 1 base, with 12 bases sitting between them. CDR3 coding DNA: TGTGCCAGCAGTAAACAGGGACGGAGCAATCAGCCCCAGCATTTT. The encoded protein is CASSKQGRSNQPQHF.

This clonotype has more than one count but fewer than ten. The CDR3 protein is CASSLLLSGGTYTGELFF. Written as DNA, the CDR3 is TGCGCCAGCAGCTTGCTCCTAAGCGGGGGGACGTACACCGGGGAGCTGTTTTTT. The chain recombines TRBV5-1 with TRBJ2-2; 9 nucleotides line up with TRBD2. Germline V gene data show CDR1 as SGHRS and CDR2 as YFSETQ. V trimming: 1 base; J trimming: 3 bases; junction bases outside the gene matches: 10. The CDR3 spans 18 residues.

This clonotype was found many times. The chain's CDR3 is CASSAGGGDTEAFF. CDR3 DNA: TGTGCCAGCAGTGCCGGGGGAGGGGACACTGAAGCTTTCTTT. This chain uses TRBV6-6 with TRBJ1-1, with D maybe TRBD1 (5 bases). From germline, CDR1 is MNHNY and CDR2 SVGAGI (reference sequence). This CDR3 is built from 14 residues. V was cut by 5 bases and J by 3 bases, with 13 bases left in between.

The rearrangement uses TRBV23-1 and TRBJ2-1; 11 nucleotides align to TRBD1. TRBV23-1 is sorted into the ORF group, with uncertain function. V trimming: 6 bases; J trimming: 4 bases; junction bases outside the gene matches: 8. The CDR3 covers 16 residues. The CDR3 coding sequence is TGCGCCAGCAGATTCCTTGGGACAGGGGGGTACAATGAGCAGTTCTTC. It translates to CASRFLGTGGYNEQFF.

J is TRBJ2-3 and V is TRBV20-1; 13 nucleotides agree with TRBD2. The CDR3 totals 16 residues. Germline assignment: CDR1 DFQATT and CDR2 SNEGSKA (reference sequence). V was pared by 5 bases and J by 3 bases, with 8 bases of the junction left unmatched. The CDR3 here is CSAATSGGMRTDTQYF. In nucleotides, the CDR3 is TGCAGTGCTGCGACTAGCGGGGGGATGAGGACAGATACGCAGTATTTT.

This clonotype was observed many times. This chain uses TRBV5-4 with TRBJ2-7; TRBD1 or TRBD2 may be the D gene (7 bases each). CDR1 and CDR2 from the germline V gene are SGHNT and YYREEE (reference sequence). The CDR3 consists of 15 residues. V was cut by 1 base and J by 6 bases, with 17 bases left in between. The CDR3 loop is CASSLQGGGLSEQYF. The CDR3 nucleotides read TGTGCCAGCAGCTTGCAGGGGGGGGGGCTCTCCGAGCAGTACTTC. Full variable domain (remainder filled in from reference TRBV5-4 and TRBJ2-7): ETGVTQSPTHLIKTRGQQVTLRCSSQSGHNTVSWYQQALGQGPQFIFQYYREEENGRGNFPPRFSGLQFPNYSSELNVNALELDDSALYLCASSLQGGGLSEQYFGPGTRLTVT.